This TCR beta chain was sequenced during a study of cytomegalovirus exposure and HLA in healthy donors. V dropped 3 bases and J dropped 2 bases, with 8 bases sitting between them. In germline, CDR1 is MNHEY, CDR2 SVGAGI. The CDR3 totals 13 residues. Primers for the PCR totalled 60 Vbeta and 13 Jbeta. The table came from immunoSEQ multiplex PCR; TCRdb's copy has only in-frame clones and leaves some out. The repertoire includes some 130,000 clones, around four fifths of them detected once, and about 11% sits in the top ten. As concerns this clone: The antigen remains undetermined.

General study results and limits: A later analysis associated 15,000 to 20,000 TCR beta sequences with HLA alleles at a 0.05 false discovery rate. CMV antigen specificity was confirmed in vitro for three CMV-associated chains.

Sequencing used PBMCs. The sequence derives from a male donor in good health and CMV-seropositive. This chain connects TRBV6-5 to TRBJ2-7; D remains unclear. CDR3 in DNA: TGTGCCAGCAGTTATTCCCCTGCCTACGAGCAGTACTTC. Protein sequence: CASSYSPAYEQYF.